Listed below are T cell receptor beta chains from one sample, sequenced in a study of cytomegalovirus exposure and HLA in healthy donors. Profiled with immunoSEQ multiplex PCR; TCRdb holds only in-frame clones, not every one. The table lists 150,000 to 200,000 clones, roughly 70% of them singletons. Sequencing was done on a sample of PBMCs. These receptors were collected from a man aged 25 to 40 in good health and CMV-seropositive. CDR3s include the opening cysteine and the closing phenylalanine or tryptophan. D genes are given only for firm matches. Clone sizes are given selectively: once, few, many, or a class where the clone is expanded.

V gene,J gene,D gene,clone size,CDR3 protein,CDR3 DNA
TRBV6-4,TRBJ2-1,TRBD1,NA,CASADRARNEQFF,TGTGCCAGCGCGGACAGGGCTCGGAATGAGCAGTTCTTC
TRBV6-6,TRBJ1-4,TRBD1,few,CASSSPGQENEKLFF,TGTGCCAGCAGTTCTCCGGGACAGGAAAATGAAAAACTGTTTTTT
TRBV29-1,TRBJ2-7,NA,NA,CSVGPGREFYEQYF,TGCAGCGTTGGTCCCGGGAGAGAGTTCTACGAGCAGTACTTC
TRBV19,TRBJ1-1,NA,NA,CASSFSGTTEAFF,TGTGCCAGTAGCTTCTCGGGTACGACTGAAGCTTTCTTT
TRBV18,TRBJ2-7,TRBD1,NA,CASSPDRVSSYEQYF,TGTGCCAGCTCACCCGACAGGGTGAGCTCCTACGAGCAGTACTTC
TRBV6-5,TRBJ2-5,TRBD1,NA,CASSRTGGETQYF,TGTGCCAGCAGCAGGACAGGGGGTGAGACCCAGTACTTC
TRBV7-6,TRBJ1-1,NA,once,CASSPGHPNTEAFF,TGTGCCAGCAGCCCCGGACACCCGAACACTGAAGCTTTCTTT
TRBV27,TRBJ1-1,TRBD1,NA,CASSHGTDNTEAFF,TGTGCCAGCAGTCACGGGACAGACAACACTGAAGCTTTCTTT
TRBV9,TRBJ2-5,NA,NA,CASSVGWAQETQYF,TGTGCCAGCAGCGTAGGGTGGGCACAAGAGACCCAGTACTTC
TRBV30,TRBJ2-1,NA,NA,CAWSAKGVISYNEQFF,TGTGCCTGGAGCGCGAAGGGGGTTATCTCCTACAATGAGCAGTTCTTC
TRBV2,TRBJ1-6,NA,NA,CAITRDNSPLHF,TGTGCCATAACCAGGGATAATTCACCCCTCCACTTT
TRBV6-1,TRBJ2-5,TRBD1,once,CASSEALWTGGRETQYF,TGTGCCAGCAGTGAAGCGCTTTGGACAGGGGGAAGGGAGACCCAGTACTTC
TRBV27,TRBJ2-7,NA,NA,CASRTGLYYEQYF,TGTGCCAGCAGGACGGGACTTTACTACGAGCAGTACTTC
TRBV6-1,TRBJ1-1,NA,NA,CASSTGLNTEAFF,TGTGCCAGCAGTACAGGGTTGAACACTGAAGCTTTCTTT
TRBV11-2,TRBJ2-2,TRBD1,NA,CASSPTGVNTGELFF,TGTGCCAGCAGCCCTACAGGGGTTAACACCGGGGAGCTGTTTTTT
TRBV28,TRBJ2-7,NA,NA,CATPHIGDEQYF,TGTGCCACCCCTCACATCGGGGACGAGCAGTACTTC
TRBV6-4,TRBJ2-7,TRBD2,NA,CASSVASGLMYEQYF,TGTGCCAGCAGTGTCGCTAGCGGACTGATGTACGAGCAGTACTTC
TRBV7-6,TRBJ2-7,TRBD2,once,CASSRTSGRLDEQYF,TGTGCCAGCAGCCGGACTAGCGGGAGACTAGACGAGCAGTACTTC
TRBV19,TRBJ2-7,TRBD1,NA,CASSNTYMTGAEQYF,TGTGCCAGTAGTAACACCTATATGACAGGGGCCGAGCAGTACTTC
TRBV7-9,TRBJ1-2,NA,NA,CASSFATDTYGYTF,TGTGCCAGCAGCTTTGCGACGGACACCTATGGCTACACCTTC
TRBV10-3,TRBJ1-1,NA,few,CAISDRGQRNTEAFF,TGTGCCATCAGTGATCGCGGACAGCGGAACACTGAAGCTTTCTTT
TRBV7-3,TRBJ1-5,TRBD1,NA,CASSLTETGASNQPQHF,TGTGCCAGCAGCTTAACCGAGACAGGGGCTAGCAATCAGCCCCAGCATTTT
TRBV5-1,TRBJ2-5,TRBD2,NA,CASSLALAGGVQETQYF,TGCGCCAGCAGCTTGGCACTAGCGGGAGGGGTCCAAGAGACCCAGTACTTC
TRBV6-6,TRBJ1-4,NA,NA,CASSYGGGRGGEKLFF,TGTGCCAGCAGTTACGGGGGGGGGCGAGGAGGCGAAAAACTGTTTTTT
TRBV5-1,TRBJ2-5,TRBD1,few,CASSLGVSGGSKETQYF,TGCGCCAGCAGCTTGGGAGTGTCAGGGGGCAGTAAGGAGACCCAGTACTTC
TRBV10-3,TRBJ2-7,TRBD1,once,CAISESTGDYEQYF,TGTGCCATCAGTGAGTCGACAGGGGACTACGAGCAGTACTTC
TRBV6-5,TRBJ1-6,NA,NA,CASSYSVADNSPLHF,TGTGCCAGCAGTTACTCGGTAGCAGATAATTCACCCCTCCACTTT
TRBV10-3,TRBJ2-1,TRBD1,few,CAITGTGGYNEQFF,TGTGCCATCACGGGGACAGGGGGATACAATGAGCAGTTCTTC
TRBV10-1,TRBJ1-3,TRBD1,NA,CASSSGGSGNTIYF,TGCGCCAGCAGTTCAGGGGGATCTGGAAACACCATATATTTT
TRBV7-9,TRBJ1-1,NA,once,CAGEVQASTEAFF,TGTGCCGGGGAGGTTCAGGCTTCCACTGAAGCTTTCTTT
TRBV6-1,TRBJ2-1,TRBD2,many,CASSEAVASGRDEQFF,TGTGCCAGCAGTGAAGCGGTAGCTAGCGGGAGGGATGAGCAGTTCTTC
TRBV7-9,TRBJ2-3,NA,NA,CASSSGHQDTQYF,TGTGCCAGCAGCTCCGGACATCAAGATACGCAGTATTTT
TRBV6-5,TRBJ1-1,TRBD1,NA,CASSGGTAPQLKAFF,TGTGCCAGCAGTGGTGGGACAGCGCCTCAACTGAAAGCTTTCTTT
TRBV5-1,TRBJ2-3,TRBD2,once,CASSLAPAGGSDTQYF,TGCGCCAGCAGCTTGGCCCCAGCGGGAGGCTCAGATACGCAGTATTTT
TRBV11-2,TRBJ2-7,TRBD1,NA,CASSLTGTVGYEQYF,TGTGCCAGCAGCCTGACCGGGACAGTTGGCTACGAGCAGTACTTC
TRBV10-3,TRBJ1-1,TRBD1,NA,CAISEDSRGTNTEAFF,TGTGCCATCAGTGAAGATTCCAGGGGGACAAACACTGAAGCTTTCTTT
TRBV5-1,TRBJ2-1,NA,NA,CASSSTSISEQFF,TGCGCCAGCAGCTCGACTAGTATTTCTGAGCAGTTCTTC
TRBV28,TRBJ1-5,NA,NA,CASSRGAGGQPQHF,TGTGCCAGCAGCCGAGGGGCCGGGGGTCAGCCCCAGCATTTT
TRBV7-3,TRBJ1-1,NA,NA,CASSLQANTEAFF,TGTGCCAGCAGCTTGCAAGCCAACACTGAAGCTTTCTTT
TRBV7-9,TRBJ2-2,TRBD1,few,CASRPKPGQTNTGELFF,TGTGCCAGCAGACCTAAACCGGGACAGACGAACACCGGGGAGCTGTTTTTT
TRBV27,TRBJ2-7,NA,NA,CASRAVDEQYF,TGTGCCAGTCGAGCTGTGGACGAGCAGTACTTC
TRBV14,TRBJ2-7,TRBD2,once,CASGTSGTPWSYEQYF,TGTGCCTCGGGGACTAGCGGGACTCCTTGGTCCTACGAGCAGTACTTC
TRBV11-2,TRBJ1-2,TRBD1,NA,CASSFRQGANGYTF,TGTGCCAGCAGCTTCCGACAGGGGGCAAATGGCTACACCTTC
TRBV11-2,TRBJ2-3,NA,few,CASSIPESSSTDTQYF,TGTGCCAGCTCGATACCTGAATCTAGTTCCACAGATACGCAGTATTTT
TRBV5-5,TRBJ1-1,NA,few,CASSLTGESNTEAFF,TGTGCCAGCAGCTTAACAGGCGAATCGAACACTGAAGCTTTCTTT
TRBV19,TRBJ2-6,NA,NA,CASTLGDPSGANVLTF,TGTGCCAGTACCCTCGGAGACCCCTCTGGGGCCAACGTCCTGACTTTC
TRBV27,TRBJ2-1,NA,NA,CASSFDNPYNEQFF,TGTGCCAGCAGTTTTGACAACCCGTACAATGAGCAGTTCTTC
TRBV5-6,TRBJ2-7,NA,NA,CASSLGNRVPYEQYF,TGTGCCAGCAGCTTGGGGAACAGGGTTCCCTACGAGCAGTACTTC
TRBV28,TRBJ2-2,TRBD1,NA,CASSFGTGVVGELFF,TGTGCCAGCAGTTTTGGAACAGGGGTTGTCGGGGAGCTGTTTTTT
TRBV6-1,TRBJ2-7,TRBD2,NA,CASSVDWGGEQYF,TGTGCCAGCAGTGTAGATTGGGGGGGCGAGCAGTACTTC
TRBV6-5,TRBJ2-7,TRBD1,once,CASRPRTGVFEQYF,TGTGCCAGCAGGCCCAGGACAGGGGTATTCGAGCAGTACTTC
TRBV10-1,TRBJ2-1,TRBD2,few,CASSEGFEREGFRTNEQFF,TGCGCCAGCAGTGAGGGCTTTGAGCGGGAGGGTTTCCGAACCAATGAGCAGTTCTTC
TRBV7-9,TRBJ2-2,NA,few,CASSSNLGGFTGELFF,TGTGCCAGCAGCTCAAATCTCGGGGGATTCACCGGGGAGCTGTTTTTT
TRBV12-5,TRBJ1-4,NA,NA,CASGLFGVEKLFF,TGTGCTAGTGGTTTGTTCGGTGTTGAAAAACTGTTTTTT